This T cell receptor (beta chain) stems from a study of T-cell reconstitution after alpha-beta-depleted transplantation in children. Researchers prepared the TCRbeta library using unique molecular identifiers, the study reports. One entry per CDR3 protein, called by TCRdb with MiXCR from the PCR reads. The sample lists under 350,000 distinct CDR3 sequences, nearly 10% occurring once. Sample: PBMCs from the stem cell graft donor, taken from the stem cell graft. The clonotype comes from a human donor who donated a stem cell graft to a child with SCID.

CDR3 coding DNA: TGCAGTGCTAGATCCCCCGCGAACACCGGGGAGCTGTTTTTT. Translated: CSARSPANTGELFF. The V call is TRBV20-1, the J call TRBJ2-2, with D unresolved. The V end lost 2 bases, the J end lost 0 bases, and 7 bases lay between the germline ends. Per the germline V gene, CDR1 is DFQATT and CDR2 is SNEGSKA (reference sequence). There are 14 residues in the CDR3.